This entry lists 27 T cell receptor beta chains sequenced from one sample in a study of Graves' ophthalmopathy and Graves' hyperthyroidism. RNA transcripts were the source from which TCR beta CDR3 regions were amplified. In the first round, RT-PCR was carried out with HTBI primers, and a multiplex PCR formed the second round. TCRdb re-called the multiplex PCR reads with MiXCR, one entry per CDR3 protein. This table has 300,000 to 450,000 distinct CDR3 sequences, roughly 15% appearing once. The specimen was peripheral blood. Receptor source: an adult woman with stable Graves' hyperthyroidism.

This clonotype was recorded only once. The chain uses TRBV12-3 or TRBV12-4 and TRBJ1-2; unclear D gene. The CDR3 covers 10 residues. V was clipped by 5 bases and J by 8 bases, with 6 bases between them. DNA of the CDR3: TGTGCCAGCAGTCAGCTAGGCTACACCTTC. This encodes CASSQLGYTF.

V is TRBV5-1 and J is TRBJ2-7; the D gene is possibly TRBD2 (5 bases). V lost 0 bases and J lost 0, with 10 bases in between. Germline CDR1 and CDR2: SGHRS and YFSETQ. CDR3 length: 15 residues. CDR3 DNA sequence: TGCGCCAGCAGCTTGGCCTTGAGGGACTCCTACGAGCAGTACTTC. Encoded protein: CASSLALRDSYEQYF.

This clonotype was recorded many times. The chain uses TRBV14 and TRBJ2-5, with TRBD1 as a possible D gene (5 bases). Trimming shortened V by 0 bases and J by 5 bases, and 10 bases separated the two germline ends. The germline V gene has CDR1 SGHDN and CDR2 FVKESK. This CDR3 region has 14 residues. CDR3 DNA: TGTGCCAGCAGCCAAGACAGGGTCCGTGAGACCCAGTACTTC. This translates into CASSQDRVRETQYF.

This clonotype was detected once. The chain links TRBV20-1 to TRBJ1-1; TRBD1 is a possible D gene (5 bases). With 8 bases removed from V and 0 bases from J, the gap between germline ends came to 16 bases. The CDR3 covers 14 residues. Germline V CDR1 and CDR2: DFQATT, SNEGSKA (reference sequence). DNA of the CDR3: TGCAGTCAATCGGACAACCTCATGAACACTGAAGCTTTCTTT. It codes for CSQSDNLMNTEAFF.

This clonotype was seen at least ten times. The chain uses TRBV6-2 or TRBV6-3 and TRBJ2-7; D may correspond to TRBD1 or TRBD2 (5 bases each). The CDR3 length is 11 residues. V was trimmed by 11 bases and J by 3 bases, leaving 11 bases between them. Germline V gene lookup returns CDR1 MNHEY and CDR2 SVGEGT. The DNA for the CDR3 is TGTGCCGTTCGGGGCTTCTACGAGCAGTACTTC. Amino acid sequence: CAVRGFYEQYF.

In its sample, this clonotype was seen many times. This chain links TRBV20-1 with TRBJ2-7, with a tentative D call TRBD2 (6 bases). CDR1 is DFQATT, CDR2 SNEGSKA, per germline (reference sequence). Trimming shortened V by 4 bases and J by 3 bases, and 19 bases separated the two germline ends. This CDR3 region has 15 residues. The CDR3 bases are TGCAGTGCTAACCAAGCACTAGCCCCAAGCTACGAGCAGTACTTC. Translating it yields CSANQALAPSYEQYF.

This clonotype was detected many times. The chain links TRBV20-1 to TRBJ2-6; TRBD2 is a possible D gene (6 bases). V gave up 3 bases and J gave up 0 bases, with 6 bases separating them. Per the germline V gene, CDR1 is DFQATT and CDR2 is SNEGSKA (reference sequence). This CDR3 spans 14 amino acids. The CDR3 nucleotides are TGCAGTGCTAGCGGGAGCTCTGGGGCCAACGTCCTGACTTTC. Translated, it gives CSASGSSGANVLTF.

This clonotype was found a few times. The chain carries TRBV11-1 and TRBJ1-5; 10 positions match TRBD1. In germline, CDR1 is SGHAT, CDR2 FQDESV (reference sequence). This CDR3 has 17 amino acids. After removal of 5 bases from V and 3 bases from J, the junction contained 10 bases not matched to a gene. This chain's CDR3 is CASSHATGTGANQPQHF. As DNA, the CDR3 is TGTGCCAGCAGCCACGCAACTGGGACAGGGGCCAATCAGCCCCAGCATTTT. Based on the CDR3 plus reference TRBV11-1 and TRBJ1-5, the full variable domain is EAEVAQSPRYKITEKSQAVAFWCDPISGHATLYWYRQILGQGPELLVQFQDESVVDDSQLPKDRFSAERLKGVDSTLKIQPAELGDSAMYLCASSHATGTGANQPQHFGDGTRLSIL.

The rearrangement links TRBV20-1 to TRBJ1-1, with 9 bases lining up with TRBD1. There are 17 residues in the CDR3. The ends lost 0 bases at V and 2 bases at J; junction bases unmatched: 10. Germline loops: CDR1 DFQATT, CDR2 SNEGSKA (reference sequence). CDR3 sequence: CSARDWTKDRGNTEAFF. Written as DNA, the CDR3 is TGCAGTGCTAGAGATTGGACTAAGGACAGGGGAAACACTGAAGCTTTCTTT.

This clonotype was picked up many times. The genes are TRBV25-1 and TRBJ1-2, with TRBD1 identical over 7 bases. The CDR3 length is 15 residues. V dropped 3 bases and J dropped 3; count of bases not matched to a gene: 7. The germline gives CDR1 MGHDK, CDR2 SYGVNS. The CDR3 reads CASSEAPGTDYGYTF. The CDR3 bases are TGTGCCAGCAGTGAGGCTCCCGGGACAGACTATGGCTACACCTTC.

The table lists this clonotype with a few counts. One junction end does not reproduce the germline sequence, and a read error may be involved. The chain combines TRBV20-1 with TRBJ2-4, with D possibly TRBD2 on 6 matching bases. Germline values: CDR1 DFQATT, CDR2 SNEGSKA (reference sequence). The CDR3 spans 16 residues. The CDR3 region has the DNA TGCAGTGCTAGAGAATTAGCGGCAGTAGCCAAAAACATTAAGTACTTC. Translated: CSARELAAVAKNIKYF.

The chain has TRBV10-3 and TRBJ1-2; 7 bases line up with TRBD1. With V trimmed by 6 bases and J by 5 bases, 9 bases remained unmatched. Germline assignment: CDR1 ENHRY and CDR2 SYGVKD. The CDR3 totals 14 residues. The CDR3 DNA follows: TGTGCCATCAGCTTACGAGGGACAGTTTATGGCTACACCTTC. Translation: CAISLRGTVYGYTF.

About this clonotype itself: The junction does not match germline at one end; this may be a read error. The V gene is TRBV27, the J gene TRBJ2-7; D perhaps matches TRBD2 (6 bases). The V gene's germline CDR1 is MNHEY and CDR2 SMNVEV (reference sequence). CDR3 length equals 15 residues. CDR3 in amino acids: CASSLWASEVYGQYF. The CDR3 DNA reads as TGTGCCAGCAGTTTGTGGGCTAGCGAGGTATACGGGCAGTACTTC.

This CDR3 reads CASSPTDDQPQHF. The CDR3, as DNA: TGTGCCAGCTCACCCACGGACGATCAGCCCCAGCATTTT. The chain carries TRBV18 and TRBJ1-5; D unclear. The CDR3 covers 13 residues. V was clipped by 3 bases and J by 5 bases, with 8 bases between them. Looked up from germline, CDR1 is KGHSH and CDR2 is LQKENI.

This clonotype was seen ten or more times. The chain couples TRBV20-1 to TRBJ2-5; tentatively, D is TRBD1 (5 bases). This CDR3 is built from 13 residues. The V end lost 3 bases, the J end lost 5 bases, and 13 bases lay between the germline ends. Germline loops: CDR1 DFQATT, CDR2 SNEGSKA (reference sequence). The CDR3 DNA reads TGCAGTGCTAGTGGGTTAAAGGGGGAGACCCAGTACTTC. Protein sequence: CSASGLKGETQYF.

This clonotype was detected many times. The J gene is TRBJ1-3, the V gene TRBV19; no clear D. This CDR3 is built from 13 residues. Trimming stripped 9 bases from V and 0 bases from J, with 9 bases between. The germline V gene encodes CDR1 LNHDA and CDR2 SQIVND (reference sequence). The CDR3 sequence is CASAQDSGNTIYF. The CDR3 nucleotides are TGTGCCAGCGCGCAAGACTCTGGAAACACCATATATTTT.

This clonotype was counted only a few times. The rearrangement joins TRBV6-5 to TRBJ2-1; D call uncertain. V was shortened by 0 bases and J by 0 bases, with 9 bases between the two germline ends. CDR1 is MNHEY and CDR2 is SVGAGI in the germline V gene. The CDR3 loop spans 16 amino acids. As DNA, the CDR3 is TGTGCCAGCAGTTACTCGAAGATCAGCTCCTACAATGAGCAGTTCTTC. Translating it yields CASSYSKISSYNEQFF.

This clonotype was recorded many times. This rearrangement joins TRBV6-5 to TRBJ2-7, with TRBD1 as a possible D gene (6 bases). Germline V gene sequence: CDR1 MNHEY, CDR2 SVGAGI. This CDR3 has 12 residues. The V end was cut by 6 bases, the J end by 2 bases, with 8 bases between. CDR3 sequence reads: CASSQGTYEQYF. The CDR3 nucleotides are TGTGCCAGCAGCCAGGGGACCTACGAGCAGTACTTC.

This clonotype has ten or more counts. This chain connects TRBV28 to TRBJ1-5; no definite D call. Trimming shortened V by 2 bases and J by 6 bases, and 8 bases separated the two germline ends. The CDR3 is 13 residues long. The germline gives CDR1 MDHEN, CDR2 SYDVKM. The CDR3, as DNA: TGTGCCAGCAGTTTAGTTCCGTTTCAGCCCCAGCATTTT. Its translation is CASSLVPFQPQHF.

This clonotype was observed a few times. This rearrangement joins TRBV13 to TRBJ1-1; 7 bases are a match to TRBD1. The CDR3 is made up of 13 amino acids. V was clipped by 5 bases and J by 5 bases; unmatched bases: 5. CDR1 is PRHDT, CDR2 FYEKMQ, per germline (reference sequence). The CDR3 spells CASSRQGSTEAFF. CDR3 coding DNA: TGTGCCAGCAGCCGACAGGGAAGTACTGAAGCTTTCTTT.

In regard to this clonotype: Because the CDR3 is missing its conserved closing phenylalanine or tryptophan, this is likely a read error. This chain uses TRBV19 with TRBJ2-7; 10 nucleotides align to TRBD2. Germline loops: CDR1 LNHDA, CDR2 SQIVND (reference sequence). The trim removed 4 bases at V and 0 bases at J, leaving 0 bases unmatched. This CDR3 spans 14 amino acids. The CDR3 bases are TGTGCCAGTAGTACTAGCGGGAGCTCCTACGAGCAGTACTTG. This codes for CASSTSGSSYEQYL.

The chain links TRBV2 to TRBJ1-2; no clear D. The V gene's germline CDR1 is SNHLY and CDR2 FYNNEI. This CDR3 region has 13 residues. V was shortened by 4 bases and J by 4 bases, with 10 bases between the two germline ends. In DNA, the CDR3 is TGTGCCAGCAGTGTGCTGCAAATCTATGGCTACACCTTC. Its translation is CASSVLQIYGYTF.

This clonotype was observed at least ten times. V is TRBV12-3 or TRBV12-4 and J is TRBJ2-4; TRBD2 aligns across 14 bases. This CDR3 contains 14 residues. With V trimmed by 6 bases and J by 7 bases, 2 bases remained unmatched. The CDR3 nucleotides are TGTGCCAGCAGGCGGACTAGCGGGAGGAACATTCAGTACTTC. This gives the protein CASRRTSGRNIQYF.

Many counts were recorded for this clonotype. The chain employs TRBV29-1 and TRBJ1-5; D is undetermined. Germline CDR1 and CDR2: SQVTM and ANQGSEA. V was cut by 7 bases and J by 2 bases, with 12 bases left in between. The CDR3 spans 13 residues. The CDR3 DNA follows: TGCAGCGCCTCTCCGGACGGCAATCAGCCCCAGCATTTT. Its protein product is CSASPDGNQPQHF.

This clonotype was found a few times. This chain links TRBV9 with TRBJ1-3; D unclear. V was pared by 0 bases and J by 9 bases, with 10 bases between. The CDR3 runs to 13 residues. Germline CDR1 and CDR2: SGDLS and YYNGEE. CDR3 protein: CASSVVSEGTIYF. The CDR3 DNA is TGTGCCAGCAGCGTAGTAAGTGAGGGCACCATATATTTT.

V is TRBV7-2 and J is TRBJ2-7; D gene ambiguous. V dropped 2 bases and J dropped 6 bases, with 11 bases sitting between them. This CDR3 region has 13 residues. Germline V gives CDR1 SGHTA, CDR2 FQGNSA. The CDR3 is CASSLRVLAEQYF. The CDR3 nucleotides are TGTGCCAGCAGCTTAAGAGTACTGGCCGAGCAGTACTTC.

This clonotype was observed many times. This sequence joins TRBV19 and TRBJ1-1; 7 nucleotides agree with TRBD1. The CDR3 runs to 15 residues. Germline V CDR1 and CDR2: LNHDA, SQIVND (reference sequence). Trimming cost V 5 bases and J 1 base; bases outside gene matches: 7. The CDR3 protein is CASSLGQAWNTEAFF. CDR3 DNA: TGTGCCAGTAGTCTCGGACAGGCCTGGAACACTGAAGCTTTCTTT. Filled out from reference TRBV19 and TRBJ1-1, the complete variable domain reads DGGITQSPKYLFRKEGQNVTLSCEQNLNHDAMYWYRQDPGQGLRLIYYSQIVNDFQKGDIAEGYSVSREKKESFPLTVTSAQKNPTAFYLCASSLGQAWNTEAFFGQGTRLTVV.